Following are 11 T cell receptor beta chains from one sample sequenced in a study of tumor and adjacent non-tumor tissue in lung cancer. Three rounds of nested PCR, following a modified ARM-PCR protocol, produced the TCRbeta library. Each CDR3 protein is one row after TCRdb ran MiXCR on the multiplex PCR reads. The table lists 100,000 or so distinct CDR3 sequences, 50% to 70% of them singletons. This sample's RNA came from whole unsorted tissue. More than 3 cm separated this lung sample from the edge of the tumor. Sequencing used distant non-tumor lung tissue. The receptors derive from a man younger than 45 with non-small cell lung cancer.

As to this clonotype: One junction end does not reproduce the germline sequence, and a read error may be involved. This chain links TRBV11-2 with TRBJ2-2; D uncertain. Germline V gene sequence: CDR1 SGHAT, CDR2 FQNNGV. The CDR3 has 14 residues. Here the CDR3 reads CASNLDQDVGELFF. The CDR3 bases are TGTGCCAGCAACTTAGATCAAGACGTAGGGGAGCTGTTTTTT.

As concerns this clonotype: A much larger clone is a single base away; this may be a read error. J is TRBJ2-5 and V is TRBV11-2, with 7 positions matching TRBD1. CDR1 SGHAT and CDR2 FQNNGV come from the germline V gene. The CDR3 is made up of 17 amino acids. V dropped 1 base and J dropped 5; count of bases not matched to a gene: 13. CDR3 sequence reads: CASSLASLGTEDETQYF. In DNA, the CDR3 is TGTGCCAGCAGCTTAGCTAGCCTCGGGACAGAGGACGAGACCCAGTACTTC.

A note on this clonotype: Germline and junction disagree at one end, which may indicate a read error. The rearrangement joins TRBV29-1 to TRBJ1-2, with TRBD1 as a possible D gene (5 bases). This CDR3 has 13 amino acids. Germline loops: CDR1 SQVTM, CDR2 ANQGSEA. The DNA of the CDR3 is TGCGGCGTTGAAGGGTCCATGGGGGATGGCTACACCTTC. This translates into CGVEGSMGDGYTF.

Many counts were recorded for this clonotype. The chain has TRBV5-4 and TRBJ1-6; perhaps TRBD1 as D (6 bases). This CDR3 comprises 15 residues. Trimming shortened V by 4 bases and J by 7 bases, and 15 bases separated the two germline ends. Germline-derived CDR1 and CDR2 are SGHNT and YYREEE (reference sequence). The CDR3 loop reads CASSTYRAGNSPLHF. The CDR3 bases are TGTGCCAGCAGCACGTACAGGGCAGGGAATTCACCCCTCCACTTT.

The chain recombines TRBV13 with TRBJ1-6; the D gene is possibly TRBD1 (5 bases). Trimming cost V 6 bases and J 9 bases, with 18 bases left between them. Germline CDR1 is PRHDT and CDR2 is FYEKMQ (reference sequence). This CDR3 has 15 amino acids. CDR3 residues: CASSSRDFCGSPLHF. As DNA, the CDR3 is TGTGCCAGCAGTTCTCGGGACTTTTGTGGTTCACCCCTCCACTTT.

The chain joins TRBV6-4 to TRBJ1-2, with 7 bases aligning to TRBD1. CDR3 size: 13 residues. Germline V lookup: CDR1 MRHNA, CDR2 SNTAGT. With 6 bases clipped from V and 6 bases from J, the junction kept 7 bases outside the gene matches. The CDR3 spells CASSDRVWNGYTF. CDR3 coding DNA: TGTGCCAGCAGCGACAGGGTTTGGAATGGCTACACCTTC.

The rearrangement joins TRBV6-5 to TRBJ1-4; D is unresolved. V lost 6 bases and J 11 bases, leaving 19 bases between the germline ends. Germline lookup yields CDR1 MNHEY and CDR2 SVGAGI. The length of the CDR3 is 14 residues. CDR3 bases: TGTGCCAGCAGATACGATCGGCGGGGTGTTAAACTGTTTTTT. Amino acid sequence: CASRYDRRGVKLFF.

Only one count was recorded for this clonotype. Likely a read error: the CDR3 ends without its conserved phenylalanine or tryptophan. The chain carries TRBV20-1 and TRBJ2-7; 9 bases fit TRBD2. CDR3 length: 13 amino acids. Germline CDR1 and CDR2: DFQATT and SNEGSKA (reference sequence). Written as DNA, the CDR3 is TGCAGTGCCAGAGCTAGCGGGGACTACGAGCAGTACTTA. Its translation: CSARASGDYEQYL.

Comment on this clonotype: Without the conserved terminal phenylalanine or tryptophan, this CDR3 likely stems from a read error. The chain joins TRBV11-2 to TRBJ2-7; D may match TRBD1 or TRBD2 (5 bases each). Trimming took 5 bases from V and 6 from J, leaving 14 bases between them. There are 13 residues in the CDR3. Germline V CDR1 and CDR2: SGHAT, FQNNGV. This chain's CDR3 is CASSAGIGTEQYL. Here the CDR3 DNA reads TGTGCCAGCAGCGCCGGAATAGGGACCGAGCAGTACCTC.

The sample holds many counts of this clonotype. The chain links TRBV12-3 or TRBV12-4 to TRBJ1-4; D remains ambiguous. CDR3 length: 12 residues. V was clipped by 7 bases and J by 8 bases, with 11 bases between them. The CDR3 coding sequence is TGTGCCAGCACCCGGACGCGGGAAAAACTGTTTTTT. Translating it yields CASTRTREKLFF.

Remarks on this clonotype: A much bigger clone sits one base away, suggesting this may be a read error. The genes are TRBV20-1 and TRBJ2-5, with a possible D match to TRBD1 (5 bases). This CDR3 has 12 amino acids. Germline loops: CDR1 DFQATT, CDR2 SNEGSKA (reference sequence). CDR3 in amino acids: CSARDTGETHYF. The CDR3 DNA reads TGCAGTGCCAGGGATACAGGAGAGACCCACTACTTC.